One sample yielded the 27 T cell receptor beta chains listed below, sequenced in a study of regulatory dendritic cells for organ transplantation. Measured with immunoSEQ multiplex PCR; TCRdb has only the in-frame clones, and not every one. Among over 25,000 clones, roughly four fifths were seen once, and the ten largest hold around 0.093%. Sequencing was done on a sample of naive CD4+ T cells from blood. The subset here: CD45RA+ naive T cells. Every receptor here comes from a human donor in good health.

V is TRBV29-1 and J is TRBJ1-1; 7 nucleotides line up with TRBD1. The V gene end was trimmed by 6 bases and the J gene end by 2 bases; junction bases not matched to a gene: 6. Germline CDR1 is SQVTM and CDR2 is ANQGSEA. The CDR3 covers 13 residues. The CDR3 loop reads CSVAGQSNTEAFF. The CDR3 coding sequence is TGCAGCGTGGCGGGACAGTCTAACACTGAAGCTTTCTTT.

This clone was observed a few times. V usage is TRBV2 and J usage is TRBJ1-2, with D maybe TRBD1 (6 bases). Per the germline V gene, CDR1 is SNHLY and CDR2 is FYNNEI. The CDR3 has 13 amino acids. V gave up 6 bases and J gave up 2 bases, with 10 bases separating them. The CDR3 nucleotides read TGTGCCAGCAGCGCCGGACAGAACTATGGCTACACCTTC. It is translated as CASSAGQNYGYTF.

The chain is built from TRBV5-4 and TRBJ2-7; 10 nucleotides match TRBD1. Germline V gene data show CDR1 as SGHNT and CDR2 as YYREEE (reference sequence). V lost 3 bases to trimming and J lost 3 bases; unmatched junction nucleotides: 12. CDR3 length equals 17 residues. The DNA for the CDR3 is TGTGCCAGCAGCTATAGGGAGACAGGGGGCCCAATCTACGAGCAGTACTTC. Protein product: CASSYRETGGPIYEQYF.

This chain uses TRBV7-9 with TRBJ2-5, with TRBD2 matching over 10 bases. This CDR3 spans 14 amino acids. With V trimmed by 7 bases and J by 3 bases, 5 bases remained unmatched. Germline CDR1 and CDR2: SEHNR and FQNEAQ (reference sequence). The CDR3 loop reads CASTLLAGEETQYF. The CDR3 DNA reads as TGTGCCAGCACCTTGCTAGCGGGGGAAGAGACCCAGTACTTC.

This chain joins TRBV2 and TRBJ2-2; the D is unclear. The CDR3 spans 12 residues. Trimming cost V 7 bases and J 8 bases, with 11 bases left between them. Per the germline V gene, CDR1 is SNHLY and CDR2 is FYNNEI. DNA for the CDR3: TGTGCCAGCACCGAGTTGTCAGGGGAGCTGTTTTTT. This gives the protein CASTELSGELFF.

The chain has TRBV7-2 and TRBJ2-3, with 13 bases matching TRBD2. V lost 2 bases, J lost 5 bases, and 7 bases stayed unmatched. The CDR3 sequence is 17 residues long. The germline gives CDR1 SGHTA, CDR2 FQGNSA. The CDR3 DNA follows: TGTGCCAGCAGCTTAAAGAGACTAGCGGGGGGTCAAGATACGCAGTATTTT. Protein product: CASSLKRLAGGQDTQYF.

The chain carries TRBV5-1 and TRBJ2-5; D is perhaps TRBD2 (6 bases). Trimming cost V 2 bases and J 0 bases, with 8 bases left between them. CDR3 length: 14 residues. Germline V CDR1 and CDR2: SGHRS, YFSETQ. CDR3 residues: CASSFRGNQETQYF. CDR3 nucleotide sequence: TGCGCCAGCAGCTTTCGGGGGAACCAAGAGACCCAGTACTTC.

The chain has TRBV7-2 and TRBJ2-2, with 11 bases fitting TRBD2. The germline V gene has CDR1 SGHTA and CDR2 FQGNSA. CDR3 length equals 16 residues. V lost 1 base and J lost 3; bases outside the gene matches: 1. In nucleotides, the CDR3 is TGTGCCAGCAGCTTAGTAGCGGGGGGGTACACCGGGGAGCTGTTTTTT. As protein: CASSLVAGGYTGELFF.

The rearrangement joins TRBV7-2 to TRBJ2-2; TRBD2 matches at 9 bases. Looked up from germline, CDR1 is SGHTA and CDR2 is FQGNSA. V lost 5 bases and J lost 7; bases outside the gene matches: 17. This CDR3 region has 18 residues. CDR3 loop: CASSIVGSSGVLRGELFF. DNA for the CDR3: TGTGCCAGCAGCATCGTGGGGTCTAGCGGGGTTTTGCGCGGGGAGCTGTTTTTT.

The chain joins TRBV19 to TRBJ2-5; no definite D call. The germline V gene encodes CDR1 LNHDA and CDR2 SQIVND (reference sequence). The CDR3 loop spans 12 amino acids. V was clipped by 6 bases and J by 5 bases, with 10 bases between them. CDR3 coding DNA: TGTGCCAGTAGCCCCCCCGGGGAGACCCAGTACTTC. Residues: CASSPPGETQYF. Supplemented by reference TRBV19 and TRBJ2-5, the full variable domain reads DGGITQSPKYLFRKEGQNVTLSCEQNLNHDAMYWYRQDPGQGLRLIYYSQIVNDFQKGDIAEGYSVSREKKESFPLTVTSAQKNPTAFYLCASSPPGETQYFGPGTRLLVL.

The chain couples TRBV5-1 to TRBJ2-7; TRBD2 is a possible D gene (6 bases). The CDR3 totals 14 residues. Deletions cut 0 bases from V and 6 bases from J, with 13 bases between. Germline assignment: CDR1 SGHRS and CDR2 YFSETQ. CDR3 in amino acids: CASSLARQGGEQYF. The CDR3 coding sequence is TGCGCCAGCAGCTTGGCCCGGCAGGGAGGCGAGCAGTACTTC.

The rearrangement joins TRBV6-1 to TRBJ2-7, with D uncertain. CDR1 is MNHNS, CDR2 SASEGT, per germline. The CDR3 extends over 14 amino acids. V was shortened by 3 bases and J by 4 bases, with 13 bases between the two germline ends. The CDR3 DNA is TGTGCCAGCAGTGATACGTACGGTCCATACGAGCAGTACTTC. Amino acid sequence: CASSDTYGPYEQYF.

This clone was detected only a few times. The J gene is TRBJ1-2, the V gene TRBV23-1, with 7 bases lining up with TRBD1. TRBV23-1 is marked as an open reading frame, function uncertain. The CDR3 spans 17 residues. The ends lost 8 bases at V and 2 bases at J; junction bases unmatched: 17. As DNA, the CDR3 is TGCGCCAGCTCCCCCCTCAGGAGGGACAGTTTAAACTATGGCTACACCTTC. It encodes CASSPLRRDSLNYGYTF.

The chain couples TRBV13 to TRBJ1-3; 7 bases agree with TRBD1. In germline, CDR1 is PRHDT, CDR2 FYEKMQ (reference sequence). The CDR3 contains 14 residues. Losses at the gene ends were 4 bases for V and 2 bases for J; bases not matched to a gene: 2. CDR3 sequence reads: CASSSTGTGNTIYF. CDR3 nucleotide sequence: TGTGCCAGCAGCTCGACAGGGACTGGAAACACCATATATTTT.

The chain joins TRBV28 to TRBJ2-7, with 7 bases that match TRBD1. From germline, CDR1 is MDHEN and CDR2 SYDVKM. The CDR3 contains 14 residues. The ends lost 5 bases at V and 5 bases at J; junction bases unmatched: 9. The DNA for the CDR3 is TGTGCCAGCAGTCCGACAGGGTTCTATCACGAGCAGTACTTC. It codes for CASSPTGFYHEQYF.

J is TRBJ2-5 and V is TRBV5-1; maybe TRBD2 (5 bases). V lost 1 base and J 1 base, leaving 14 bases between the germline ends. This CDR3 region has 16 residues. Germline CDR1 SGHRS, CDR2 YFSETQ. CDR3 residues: CASSLLNAGPQETQYF. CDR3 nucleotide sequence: TGCGCCAGCAGCTTGCTCAACGCGGGCCCCCAAGAGACCCAGTACTTC. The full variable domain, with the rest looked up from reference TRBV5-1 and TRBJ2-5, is KAGVTQTPRYLIKTRGQQVTLSCSPISGHRSVSWYQQTPGQGLQFLFEYFSETQRNKGNFPGRFSGRQFSNSRSEMNVSTLELGDSALYLCASSLLNAGPQETQYFGPGTRLLVL.

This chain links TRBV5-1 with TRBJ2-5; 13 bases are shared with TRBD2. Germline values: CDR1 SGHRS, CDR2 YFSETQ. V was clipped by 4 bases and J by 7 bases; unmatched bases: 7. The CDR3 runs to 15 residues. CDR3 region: CASSATSGGPGTQYF. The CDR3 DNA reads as TGCGCCAGCAGCGCGACTAGCGGGGGGCCGGGGACCCAGTACTTC.

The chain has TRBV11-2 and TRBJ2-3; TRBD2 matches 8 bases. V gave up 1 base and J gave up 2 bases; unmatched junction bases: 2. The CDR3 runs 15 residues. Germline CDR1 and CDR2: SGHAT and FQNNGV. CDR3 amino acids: CASSLGGGPTDTQYF. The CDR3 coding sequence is TGTGCCAGCAGCTTAGGCGGGGGGCCCACAGATACGCAGTATTTT.

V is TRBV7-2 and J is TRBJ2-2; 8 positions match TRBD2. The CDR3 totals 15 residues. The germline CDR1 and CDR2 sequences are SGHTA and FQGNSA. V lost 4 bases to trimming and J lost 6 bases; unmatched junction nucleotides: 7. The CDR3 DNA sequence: TGTGCCAGCAGCTCGAGCGGGGGCTGGGCCGGGGAGCTGTTTTTT. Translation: CASSSSGGWAGELFF.

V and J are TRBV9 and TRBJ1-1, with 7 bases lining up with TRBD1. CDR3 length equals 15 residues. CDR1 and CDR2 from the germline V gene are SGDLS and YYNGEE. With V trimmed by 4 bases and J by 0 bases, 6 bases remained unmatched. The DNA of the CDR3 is TGTGCCAGCAGCCCCCAGACAGGGCTGAACACTGAAGCTTTCTTT. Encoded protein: CASSPQTGLNTEAFF.

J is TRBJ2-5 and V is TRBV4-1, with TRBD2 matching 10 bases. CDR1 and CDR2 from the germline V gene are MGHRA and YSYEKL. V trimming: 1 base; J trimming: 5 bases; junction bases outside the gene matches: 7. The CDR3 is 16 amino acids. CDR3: CASSQVSGGARETQYF. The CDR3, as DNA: TGCGCCAGCAGCCAAGTAAGCGGGGGGGCCCGGGAGACCCAGTACTTC.

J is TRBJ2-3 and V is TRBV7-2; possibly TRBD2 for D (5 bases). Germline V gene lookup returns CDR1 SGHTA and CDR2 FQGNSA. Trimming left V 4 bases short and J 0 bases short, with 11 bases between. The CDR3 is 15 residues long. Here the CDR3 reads CASSSRLHSTDTQYF. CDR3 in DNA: TGTGCCAGCAGCTCCCGACTACACAGCACAGATACGCAGTATTTT.

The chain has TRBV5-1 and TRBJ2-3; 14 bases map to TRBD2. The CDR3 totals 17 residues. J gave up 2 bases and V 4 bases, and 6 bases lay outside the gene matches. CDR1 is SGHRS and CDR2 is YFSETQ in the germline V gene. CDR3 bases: TGCGCCAGCAGCCCTGGACTAGCGGGGGGCTTCACAGATACGCAGTATTTT. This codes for CASSPGLAGGFTDTQYF.

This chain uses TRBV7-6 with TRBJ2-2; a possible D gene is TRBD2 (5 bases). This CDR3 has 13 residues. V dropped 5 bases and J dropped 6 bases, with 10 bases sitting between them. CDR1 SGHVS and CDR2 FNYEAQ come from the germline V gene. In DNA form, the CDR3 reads TGTGCCAGCAGCCGCCCCGGGGCCGGGGAGCTGTTTTTT. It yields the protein CASSRPGAGELFF.

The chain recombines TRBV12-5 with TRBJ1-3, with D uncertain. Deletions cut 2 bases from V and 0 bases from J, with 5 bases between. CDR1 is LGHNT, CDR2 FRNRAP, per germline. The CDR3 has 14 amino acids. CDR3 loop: CASGLYNSGNTIYF. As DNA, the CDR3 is TGTGCTAGTGGTTTGTATAACTCTGGAAACACCATATATTTT.

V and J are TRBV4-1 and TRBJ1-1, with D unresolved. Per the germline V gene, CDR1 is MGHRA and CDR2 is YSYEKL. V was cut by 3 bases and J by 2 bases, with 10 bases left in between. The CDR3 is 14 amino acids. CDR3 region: CASSHGGGNTEAFF. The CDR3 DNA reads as TGCGCCAGCAGCCACGGCGGCGGTAACACTGAAGCTTTCTTT.

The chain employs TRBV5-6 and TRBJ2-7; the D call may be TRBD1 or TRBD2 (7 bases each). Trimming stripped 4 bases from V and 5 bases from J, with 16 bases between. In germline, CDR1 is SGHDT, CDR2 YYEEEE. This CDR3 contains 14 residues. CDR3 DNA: TGTGCCAGCAGCCTGGGAGGGGGCAGGAACGAGCAGTACTTC. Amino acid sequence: CASSLGGGRNEQYF.